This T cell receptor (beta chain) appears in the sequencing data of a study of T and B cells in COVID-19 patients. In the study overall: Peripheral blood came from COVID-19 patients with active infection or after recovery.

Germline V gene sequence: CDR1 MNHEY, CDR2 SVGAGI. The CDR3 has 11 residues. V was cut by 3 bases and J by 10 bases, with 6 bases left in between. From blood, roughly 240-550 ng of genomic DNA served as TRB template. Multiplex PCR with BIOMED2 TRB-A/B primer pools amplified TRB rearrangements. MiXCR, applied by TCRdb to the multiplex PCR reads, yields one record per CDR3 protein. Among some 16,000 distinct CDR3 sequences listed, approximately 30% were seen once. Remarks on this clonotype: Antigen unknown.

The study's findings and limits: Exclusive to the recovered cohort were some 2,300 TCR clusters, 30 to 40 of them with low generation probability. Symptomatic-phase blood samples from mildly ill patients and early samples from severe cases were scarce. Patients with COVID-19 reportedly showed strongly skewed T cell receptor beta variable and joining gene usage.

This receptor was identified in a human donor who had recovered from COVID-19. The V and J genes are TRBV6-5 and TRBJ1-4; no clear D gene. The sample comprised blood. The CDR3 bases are TGTGCCAGCAGTTATCATGGAAAACTGTTTTTT. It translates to CASSYHGKLFF.